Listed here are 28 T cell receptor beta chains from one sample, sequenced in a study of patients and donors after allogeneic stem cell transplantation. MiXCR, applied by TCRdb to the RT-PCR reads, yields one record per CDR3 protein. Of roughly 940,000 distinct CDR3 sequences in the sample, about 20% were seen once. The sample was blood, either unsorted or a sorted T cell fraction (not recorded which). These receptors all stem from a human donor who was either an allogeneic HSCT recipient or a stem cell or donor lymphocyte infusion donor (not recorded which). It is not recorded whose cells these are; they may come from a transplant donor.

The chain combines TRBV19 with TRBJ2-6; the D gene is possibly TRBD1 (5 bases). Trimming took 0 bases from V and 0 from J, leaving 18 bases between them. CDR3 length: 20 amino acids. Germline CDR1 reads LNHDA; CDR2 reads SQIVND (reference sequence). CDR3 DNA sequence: TGTGCCAGTAGTATAGATCCAGGGAAAAGGGTCTTCTCTGGGGCCAACGTCCTGACTTTC. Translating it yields CASSIDPGKRVFSGANVLTF. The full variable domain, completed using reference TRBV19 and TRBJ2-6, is DGGITQSPKYLFRKEGQNVTLSCEQNLNHDAMYWYRQDPGQGLRLIYYSQIVNDFQKGDIAEGYSVSREKKESFPLTVTSAQKNPTAFYLCASSIDPGKRVFSGANVLTFGAGSRLTVL.

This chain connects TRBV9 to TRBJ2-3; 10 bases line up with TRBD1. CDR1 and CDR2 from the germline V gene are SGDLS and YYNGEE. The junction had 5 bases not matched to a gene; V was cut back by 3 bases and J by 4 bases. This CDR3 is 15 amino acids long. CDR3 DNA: TGTGCCAGCAGCGAGCGGGGGACAGGGGCAGATACGCAGTATTTT. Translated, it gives CASSERGTGADTQYF.

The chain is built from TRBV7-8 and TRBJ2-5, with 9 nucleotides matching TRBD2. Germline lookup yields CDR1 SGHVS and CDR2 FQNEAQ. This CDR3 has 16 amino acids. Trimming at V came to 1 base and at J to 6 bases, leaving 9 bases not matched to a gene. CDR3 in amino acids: CASSLVGGGAGKTQYF. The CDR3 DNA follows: TGTGCCAGCAGCTTAGTTGGCGGGGGGGCCGGAAAGACCCAGTACTTC.

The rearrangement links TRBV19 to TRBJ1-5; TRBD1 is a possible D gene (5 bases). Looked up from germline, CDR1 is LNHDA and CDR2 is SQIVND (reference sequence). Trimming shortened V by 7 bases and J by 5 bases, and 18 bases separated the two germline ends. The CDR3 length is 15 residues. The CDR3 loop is CASTSAALGDQPQHF. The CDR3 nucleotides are TGTGCCAGTACCTCGGCGGCCCTGGGGGATCAGCCCCAGCATTTT. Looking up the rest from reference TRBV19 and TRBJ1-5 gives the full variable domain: DGGITQSPKYLFRKEGQNVTLSCEQNLNHDAMYWYRQDPGQGLRLIYYSQIVNDFQKGDIAEGYSVSREKKESFPLTVTSAQKNPTAFYLCASTSAALGDQPQHFGDGTRLSIL.

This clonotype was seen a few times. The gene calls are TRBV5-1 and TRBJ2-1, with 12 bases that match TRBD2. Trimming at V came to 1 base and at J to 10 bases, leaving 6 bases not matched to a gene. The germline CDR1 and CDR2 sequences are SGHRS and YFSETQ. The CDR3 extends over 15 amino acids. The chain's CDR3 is CASSLRTSGDGEQFF. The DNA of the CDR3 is TGCGCCAGCAGCTTGAGGACTAGCGGGGATGGGGAGCAGTTCTTC.

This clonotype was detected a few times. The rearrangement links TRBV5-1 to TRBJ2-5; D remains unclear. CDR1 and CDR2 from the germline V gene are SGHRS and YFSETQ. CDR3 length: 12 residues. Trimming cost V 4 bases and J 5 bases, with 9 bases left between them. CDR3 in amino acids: CASSGQMETQYF. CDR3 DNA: TGCGCCAGCAGCGGTCAGATGGAGACCCAGTACTTC.

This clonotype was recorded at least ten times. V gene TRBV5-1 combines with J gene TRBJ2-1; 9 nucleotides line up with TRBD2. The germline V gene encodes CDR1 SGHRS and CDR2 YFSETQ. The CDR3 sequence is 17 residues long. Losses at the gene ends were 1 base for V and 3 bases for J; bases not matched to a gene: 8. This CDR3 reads CASSLRPTSGDYNEQFF. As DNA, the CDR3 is TGCGCCAGCAGCTTGCGGCCGACTAGCGGAGACTACAATGAGCAGTTCTTC.

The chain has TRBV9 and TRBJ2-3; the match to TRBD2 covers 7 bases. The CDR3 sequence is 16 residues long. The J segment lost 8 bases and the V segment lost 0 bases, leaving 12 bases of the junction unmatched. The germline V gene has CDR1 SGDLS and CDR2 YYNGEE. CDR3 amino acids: CASSVDSGTGPSTQYF. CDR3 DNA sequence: TGTGCCAGCAGCGTAGACAGCGGGACTGGTCCGAGTACGCAGTATTTT.

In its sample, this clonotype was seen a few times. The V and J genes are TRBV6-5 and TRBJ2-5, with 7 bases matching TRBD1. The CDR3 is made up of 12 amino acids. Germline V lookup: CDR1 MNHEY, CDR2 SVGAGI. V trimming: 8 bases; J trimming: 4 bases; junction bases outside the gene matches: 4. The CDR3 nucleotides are TGTGCCAGCGCGAGGGGGCGAGAGACCCAGTACTTC. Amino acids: CASARGRETQYF.

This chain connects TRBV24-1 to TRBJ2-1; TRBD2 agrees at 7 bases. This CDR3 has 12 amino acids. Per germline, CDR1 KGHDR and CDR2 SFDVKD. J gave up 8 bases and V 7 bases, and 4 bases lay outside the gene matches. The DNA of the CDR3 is TGTGCCACCAGGGGGGGAGGGGATGAGCAGTTCTTC. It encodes CATRGGGDEQFF.

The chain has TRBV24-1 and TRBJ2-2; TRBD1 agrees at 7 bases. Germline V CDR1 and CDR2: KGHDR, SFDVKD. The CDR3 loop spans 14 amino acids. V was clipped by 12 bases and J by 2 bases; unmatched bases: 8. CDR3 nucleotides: TGTGCCTCGGCGGCAGGGGGAAACACCGGGGAGCTGTTTTTT. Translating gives CASAAGGNTGELFF.

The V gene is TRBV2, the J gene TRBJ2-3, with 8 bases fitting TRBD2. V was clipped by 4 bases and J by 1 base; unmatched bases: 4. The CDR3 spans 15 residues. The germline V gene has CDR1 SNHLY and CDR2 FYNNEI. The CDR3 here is CASSAAGGRTDTQYF. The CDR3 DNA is TGTGCCAGCAGTGCGGCGGGAGGTCGCACAGATACGCAGTATTTT. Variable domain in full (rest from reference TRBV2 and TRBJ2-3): EPEVTQTPSHQVTQMGQEVILRCVPISNHLYFYWYRQILGQKVEFLVSFYNNEISEKSEIFDDQFSVERPDGSNFTLKIRSTKLEDSAMYFCASSAAGGRTDTQYFGPGTRLTVL.

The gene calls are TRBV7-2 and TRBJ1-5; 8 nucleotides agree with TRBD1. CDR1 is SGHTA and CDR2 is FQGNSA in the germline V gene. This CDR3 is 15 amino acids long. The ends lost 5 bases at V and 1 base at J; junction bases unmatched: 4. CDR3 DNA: TGTGCCAGCAGCCGACAGGGGCTAAGCAATCAGCCCCAGCATTTT. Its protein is CASSRQGLSNQPQHF.

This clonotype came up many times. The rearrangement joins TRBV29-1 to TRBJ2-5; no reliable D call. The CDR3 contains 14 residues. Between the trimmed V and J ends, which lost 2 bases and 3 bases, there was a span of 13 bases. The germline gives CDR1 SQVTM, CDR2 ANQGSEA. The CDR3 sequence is CSVEFGRVKETQYF. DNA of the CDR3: TGCAGCGTTGAATTTGGCAGAGTTAAAGAGACCCAGTACTTC.

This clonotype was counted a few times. The CDR3 region is CASSGTSGGLDTQYF. Here the CDR3 DNA reads TGTGCCAGCAGCGGGACTAGCGGGGGGTTAGATACGCAGTATTTT. The rearrangement links TRBV6-1 to TRBJ2-3; 15 bases map to TRBD2. V was pared by 6 bases and J by 5 bases, with 3 bases of the junction left unmatched. Germline loops: CDR1 MNHNS, CDR2 SASEGT. The CDR3 loop spans 15 amino acids.

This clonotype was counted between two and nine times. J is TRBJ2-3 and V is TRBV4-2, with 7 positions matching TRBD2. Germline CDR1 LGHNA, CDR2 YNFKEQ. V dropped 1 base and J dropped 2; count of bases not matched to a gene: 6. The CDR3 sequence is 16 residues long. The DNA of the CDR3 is TGTGCCAGCAGCCAAGGGGGAGGGCTTATCACAGATACGCAGTATTTT. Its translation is CASSQGGGLITDTQYF.

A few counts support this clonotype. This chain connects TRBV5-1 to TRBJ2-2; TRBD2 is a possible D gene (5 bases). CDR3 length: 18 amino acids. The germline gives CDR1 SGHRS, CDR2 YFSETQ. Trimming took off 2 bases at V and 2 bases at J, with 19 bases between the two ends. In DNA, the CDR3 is TGCGCCAGCAGCTTACGTTTAATCCCGGGAATTAACACCGGGGAGCTGTTTTTT. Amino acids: CASSLRLIPGINTGELFF. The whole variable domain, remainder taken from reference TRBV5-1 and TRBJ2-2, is KAGVTQTPRYLIKTRGQQVTLSCSPISGHRSVSWYQQTPGQGLQFLFEYFSETQRNKGNFPGRFSGRQFSNSRSEMNVSTLELGDSALYLCASSLRLIPGINTGELFFGEGSRLTVL.

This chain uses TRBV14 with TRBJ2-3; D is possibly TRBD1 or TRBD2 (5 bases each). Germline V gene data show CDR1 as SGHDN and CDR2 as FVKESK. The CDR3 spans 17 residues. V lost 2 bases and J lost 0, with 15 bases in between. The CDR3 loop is CASSQIRGARSTDTQYF. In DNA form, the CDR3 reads TGTGCCAGCAGCCAAATTCGAGGGGCGAGGAGCACAGATACGCAGTATTTT.

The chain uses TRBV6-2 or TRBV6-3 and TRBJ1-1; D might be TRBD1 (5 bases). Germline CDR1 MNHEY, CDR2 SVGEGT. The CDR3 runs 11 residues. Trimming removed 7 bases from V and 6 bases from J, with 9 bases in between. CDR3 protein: CASTPGSEAFF. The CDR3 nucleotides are TGTGCCAGCACTCCAGGGTCTGAAGCTTTCTTT.

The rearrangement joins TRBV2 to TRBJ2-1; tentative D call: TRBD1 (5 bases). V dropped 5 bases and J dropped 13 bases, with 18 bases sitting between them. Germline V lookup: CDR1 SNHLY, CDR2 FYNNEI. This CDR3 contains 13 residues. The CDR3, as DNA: TGTGCCAGCAGTAAGGGGTTTGGGGAAGATCAGTTCTTC. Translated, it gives CASSKGFGEDQFF.

Here the CDR3 reads CASSQEASGSSYNEQFF. The CDR3 bases are TGTGCCAGCAGCCAAGAGGCGAGCGGGAGTTCCTACAATGAGCAGTTCTTC. The chain combines TRBV4-2 with TRBJ2-1; 8 positions agree with TRBD2. This CDR3 region has 17 residues. Trimming removed 0 bases from V and 1 base from J; junction bases left unmatched: 5. Germline lookup yields CDR1 LGHNA and CDR2 YNFKEQ.

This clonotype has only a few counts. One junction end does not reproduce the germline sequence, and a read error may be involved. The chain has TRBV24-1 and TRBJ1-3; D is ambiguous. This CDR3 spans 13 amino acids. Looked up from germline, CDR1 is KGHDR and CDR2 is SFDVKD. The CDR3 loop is CATSDPPGNTTYF. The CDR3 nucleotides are TGTGCCACCAGTGATCCCCCGGGAAACACCACATATTTT.

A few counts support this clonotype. The chain's CDR3 is CASSQDVIGLAGESGELFF. The CDR3 DNA follows: TGCGCCAGCAGCCAAGATGTTATCGGACTAGCGGGAGAATCCGGGGAGCTGTTTTTT. V is TRBV4-1 and J is TRBJ2-2; the match to TRBD2 covers 13 bases. Germline V CDR1 and CDR2: MGHRA, YSYEKL. J gave up 6 bases and V 0 bases, and 10 bases lay outside the gene matches. CDR3 length: 19 amino acids.

The CDR3 DNA sequence: TGTGCCAGCAGCTTAGCCGAACAGGGGAAGCACGAGCAGTACTTC. This translates into CASSLAEQGKHEQYF. This chain joins TRBV7-6 and TRBJ2-7; the match to TRBD1 covers 7 bases. The CDR3 totals 15 residues. The V and J ends lost 0 bases and 5 bases, in that order; junction bases with no gene match: 7. Germline lookup yields CDR1 SGHVS and CDR2 FNYEAQ.

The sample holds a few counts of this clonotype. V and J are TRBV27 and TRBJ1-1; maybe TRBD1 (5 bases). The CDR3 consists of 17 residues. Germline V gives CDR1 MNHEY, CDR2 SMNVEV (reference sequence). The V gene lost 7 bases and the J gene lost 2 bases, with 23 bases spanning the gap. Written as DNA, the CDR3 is TGTGCCAGCACCCACCGGGTGGGCAGACAGTTAAACACTGAAGCTTTCTTT. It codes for CASTHRVGRQLNTEAFF.

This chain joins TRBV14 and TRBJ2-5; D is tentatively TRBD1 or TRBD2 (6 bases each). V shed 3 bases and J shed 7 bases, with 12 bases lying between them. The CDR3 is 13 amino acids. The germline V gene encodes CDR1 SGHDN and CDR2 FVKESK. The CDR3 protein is CASSHHGGGTQYF. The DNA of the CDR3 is TGTGCCAGCAGCCATCACGGAGGGGGGACCCAGTACTTC. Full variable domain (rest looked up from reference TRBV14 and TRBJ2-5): EAGVTQFPSHSVIEKGQTVTLRCDPISGHDNLYWYRRVMGKEIKFLLHFVKESKQDESGMPNNRFLAERTGGTYSTLKVQPAELEDSGVYFCASSHHGGGTQYFGPGTRLLVL.

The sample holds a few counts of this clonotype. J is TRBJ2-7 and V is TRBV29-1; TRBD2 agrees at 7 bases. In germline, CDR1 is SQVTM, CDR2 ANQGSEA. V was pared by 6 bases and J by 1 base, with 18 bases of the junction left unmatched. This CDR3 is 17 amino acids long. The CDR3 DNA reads TGCAGCGTAACACCATGGCGGGTAGCGGGCCCATCCTACGAGCAGTACTTC. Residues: CSVTPWRVAGPSYEQYF.

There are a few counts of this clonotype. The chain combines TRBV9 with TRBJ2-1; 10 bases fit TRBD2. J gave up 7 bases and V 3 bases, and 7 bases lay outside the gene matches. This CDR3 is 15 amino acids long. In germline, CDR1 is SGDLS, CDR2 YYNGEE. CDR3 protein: CASSGSSGRANEQFF. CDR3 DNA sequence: TGTGCCAGCAGCGGGTCTAGCGGGAGAGCGAATGAGCAGTTCTTC.